The rows below give T cell receptor beta chains drawn from one sample of a study of T cell repertoires in cytomegalovirus infection. TCRdb re-called the reads with MiXCR, one entry per CDR3 protein. The sample consists of under 850,000 distinct CDR3 sequences, about 30% of them appearing once. These receptors are not linked to any known antigen. The specimen was cultured PBMCs, collected from culture after CMV antigen stimulation. Receptors originate from a human donor in good health (CMV status not recorded). Some clones in this sample may be carry-over from other donors' samples. Both conserved end residues are part of each CDR3. D genes are given only for firm matches. Size is omitted from some rows. Given values are once, few, many or a class for expanded clones.

J,size,D,V,CDR3,DNA
TRBJ1-1,-,-,TRBV12-3/TRBV12-4,CASGFNTEAFF,TGTGCCAGCGGGTTCAACACTGAAGCTTTCTTT
TRBJ2-3,-,TRBD2,TRBV29-1,CSAEAAGGTDTQYF,TGCAGCGCCGAGGCCGCGGGGGGCACAGATACGCAGTATTTT
TRBJ2-7,-,-,TRBV6-6,CASSEGAPTSYEQYF,TGTGCCAGCAGTGAGGGCGCCCCCACTAGCTATGAGCAGTACTTC
TRBJ1-2,-,-,TRBV7-2,CASSSQGLGGYTF,TGTGCCAGCAGCTCGCAGGGCCTTGGTGGCTACACCTTC
TRBJ1-4,once,TRBD1,TRBV5-4,CASGTGASATNEKLFF,TGTGCCAGCGGCACAGGGGCCTCTGCAACTAATGAAAAACTGTTTTTT
TRBJ2-1,many,TRBD1,TRBV7-2,CASSLEQGKHNEQFF,TGTGCCAGCAGCTTAGAACAGGGGAAACACAATGAGCAGTTCTTC
TRBJ1-5,many,-,TRBV7-8,CASSFSAGNQPQHF,TGTGCCAGCAGCTTTTCTGCGGGCAATCAGCCCCAGCATTTT
TRBJ2-5,few,-,TRBV29-1,CSVAQGGKETQYF,TGCAGCGTTGCCCAAGGAGGTAAAGAGACCCAGTACTTC
TRBJ2-1,-,-,TRBV4-1,CASSQAVTLENEQFF,TGCGCCAGCAGCCAAGCCGTCACACTAGAAAATGAGCAGTTCTTC
TRBJ1-6,few,TRBD1,TRBV11-2,CASSYTGGYNSPLHF,TGTGCCAGCAGTTACACAGGGGGCTATAATTCACCCCTCCACTTT
TRBJ2-5,-,-,TRBV5-6,CASSPTDGSGETQYF,TGTGCCAGCAGCCCAACCGATGGCAGTGGGGAGACCCAGTACTTC